This is a list of T cell receptor beta chains from one sample in a study of CD8 T cells in ankylosing spondylitis. TCRdb re-called the 5' RACE reads with MiXCR, one entry per CDR3 protein. In the table there are hundreds of thousands of distinct CDR3 sequences, 12% of which are singletons. Sequences were obtained from blood, either unsorted or a sorted T cell fraction (not recorded which). The receptor set was obtained from a male donor with ankylosing spondylitis. The CDR3 runs from the conserved cysteine through the conserved F or W. Size is stated for part of the rows, as once, few or many counts, or as a class when the clone is expanded.

-,TRBV5-1,15,TRBJ1-1,CASSLVGQGSSEAFF
-,TRBV20-1,13,TRBJ2-5,CSARDHFTETQYF
many,TRBV6-1,15,TRBJ1-2,CASSERAGQSYGYTF
few,TRBV29-1,14,TRBJ1-5,CSVVMGDSNQPQHF
-,TRBV20-1,14,TRBJ2-5,CSARPSSGQETQYF
-,TRBV10-2,11,TRBJ2-3,CASSSQSAQYF
many,TRBV7-3,13,TRBJ1-1,CASSFSARTEAFF
-,TRBV7-6,15,TRBJ2-1,CASSVQGLGNNEQFF
few,TRBV7-6,16,TRBJ1-2,CASSPVQVPLSHGYTF
-,TRBV7-2,14,TRBJ1-2,CASSLGGRGYGYTF
-,TRBV6-1,12,TRBJ1-6,CASSEVGEVLHF
many,TRBV9,14,TRBJ2-1,CASSVSSGDNEQFF
many,TRBV29-1,13,TRBJ2-5,CSVYRGYQETQYF
-,TRBV2,15,TRBJ2-1,CASSPGTGLPHEQFF
-,TRBV20-1,14,TRBJ1-4,CSARVRGGDEKLFF
few,TRBV20-1,14,TRBJ2-3,CSARDSSEADTQYF
-,TRBV7-8,16,TRBJ2-2,CASSQGRTWNTGELFF
few,TRBV7-2,14,TRBJ1-1,CASSLGTPLIKAFF
-,TRBV15,13,TRBJ2-1,CATASRLNNEQFF
many,TRBV20-1,14,TRBJ2-5,CSAYRESGAETQYF
-,TRBV7-9,14,TRBJ1-4,CASSANREQEKLFF
few,TRBV29-1,14,TRBJ2-7,CSVASSGIPNEQYF
-,TRBV6-5,14,TRBJ1-5,CASSSQNSNQPQHF
few,TRBV5-1,16,TRBJ2-1,CASSLVTGHFYNEQFF
few,TRBV5-6,15,TRBJ2-3,CASSFGGRSTDTQYF
few,TRBV9,13,TRBJ2-3,CASSPGLLDTQYF
few,TRBV9,17,TRBJ2-3,CASSVGSSGIPTDTQYF
-,TRBV6-2/TRBV6-3,15,TRBJ2-1,CASSYSTGANNEQFF
many,TRBV12-3/TRBV12-4,12,TRBJ2-1,CASSLMSNEQFF
few,TRBV5-1,16,TRBJ2-3,CASSFTSGRAADTQYF
-,TRBV29-1,14,TRBJ2-5,CSVEQRQPPETQYF
-,TRBV4-1,14,TRBJ1-1,CASSQTDRVGQAFF
few,TRBV20-1,13,TRBJ1-1,CSARVGVGTEAFF
-,TRBV7-9,13,TRBJ2-1,CASDEWGTNEQFF
-,TRBV28,14,TRBJ1-2,CASILGGANYGYTF
few,TRBV29-1,13,TRBJ1-1,CSVSGTGEAEAFF
-,TRBV7-2,14,TRBJ2-1,CASSSKRVSNEQFF
-,TRBV20-1,14,TRBJ2-5,CSARENRAQETQYF
few,TRBV28,13,TRBJ2-3,CASSSRRRAPQYF
-,TRBV7-2,13,TRBJ2-7,CASSFSNLYEQYF
few,TRBV3-1,14,TRBJ2-7,CASSRAGPEGEQYF
few,TRBV20-1,12,TRBJ1-2,CSAPPTPYGYTF
many,TRBV4-3,18,TRBJ2-7,CASSQEIRTSGGAYEQYF
few,TRBV20-1,15,TRBJ1-3,CSASRGQGERNTIYF
-,TRBV18,14,TRBJ2-3,CASSPFSGSDTQYF
few,TRBV20-1,15,TRBJ2-7,CSARAPWGEKYEQYF
many,TRBV5-1,14,TRBJ2-7,CASSTDRGTVEQYF
-,TRBV15,14,TRBJ2-7,CATSREVRGYEQYF
few,TRBV18,13,TRBJ1-1,CASSPPPGTEAFF
few,TRBV7-2,16,TRBJ2-3,CASSPALTVAWDTQYF
-,TRBV27,14,TRBJ2-1,CASSFNRLLNEQFF
-,TRBV7-6,15,TRBJ2-1,CASSFRTSDYNEQFF
many,TRBV4-3,19,TRBJ2-4,CASSQVSHRVGSVKNIQYF
few,TRBV20-1,13,TRBJ2-5,CSAPRHAQGAQYF
many,TRBV4-3,17,TRBJ1-6,CASSQDPTGTGRSPLHF
few,TRBV28,14,TRBJ2-7,CASNPGSGSYEQYF
few,TRBV7-9,13,TRBJ2-7,CASSSLGRYEQYF
few,TRBV7-9,13,TRBJ1-1,CASSFLPPAGAFF
-,TRBV7-9,13,TRBJ1-2,CASSSVRLYGYTF